This entry lists 7 T cell receptor delta chains sequenced from one sample in a study of delta chains in infants with herpesvirus infections. PBMC RNA was reverse transcribed using gamma-chain- and delta-chain-specific primers. TCRdb reanalyzed the RT-PCR reads using CATT. The sample shows over a thousand delta-chain clones, under 35% of them seen only once. Sequencing was performed on peripheral blood, taken at time point 1 of longitudinal follow-up. The receptors originated from a human donor who was a Ugandan infant, either HIV-exposed or HIV-unexposed (not recorded which).

Concerning this clone: Additional DNA sequences in this sample encode the identical CDR3. This chain connects TRDV1 to TRDJ1; TRDD3 matches 10 bases. V lost 0 bases and J lost 2; bases outside the gene matches: 9. CDR3 size: 18 residues. Germline assignment: CDR1 TSWWSYY and CDR2 QGS. CDR3 loop: CALGELFCVLGDTDKLIF. CDR3 bases: TGTGCTCTTGGGGAACTTTTTTGCGTACTGGGGGATACCGATAAACTCATCTTT.

A word on this clone: A read error is likely here: a far larger clone is one base away. This rearrangement joins TRDV1 to TRDJ1; no definite D call. This CDR3 is 17 amino acids long. Germline CDR1 is TSWWSYY and CDR2 is QGS. The CDR3 nucleotides read TGTGCTCTTGGGGAAACCCCTCCGGGTACCCTCACCGATAGACTCATCTTT. This encodes CALGETPPGTLTDRLIF.

DNA for the CDR3: TGTGCTCTTGGGGAAGGCTTTTTGACAGCACAACTCTTCTTT. Translated: CALGEGFLTAQLFF. The V gene is TRDV1, the J gene TRDJ2, with D uncertain. Germline V gene data show CDR1 as TSWWSYY and CDR2 as QGS. The CDR3 loop spans 14 amino acids. V lost 2 bases and J 1 base, leaving 5 bases between the germline ends.

The genes are TRDV1 and TRDJ2, with D hard to call. CDR3 size: 11 residues. Germline V gene data show CDR1 as TSWWSYY and CDR2 as QGS. The V and J ends lost 9 bases and 0 bases respectively, with 2 bases between them. The CDR3 spells CALALTAQLFF. CDR3 DNA sequence: TGTGCTCTAGCTTTGACAGCACAACTCTTCTTT.

This sequence joins TRDV1 and TRDJ1; 13 bases agree with TRDD3. Germline V gene sequence: CDR1 TSWWSYY, CDR2 QGS. The junction had 14 bases not matched to a gene; V was cut back by 1 base and J by 6 bases. This CDR3 is 19 amino acids long. The CDR3 spells CALGEPPIFTGGYGHKLIF. DNA of the CDR3: TGTGCTCTTGGGGAACCGCCCATCTTTACTGGGGGATACGGGCATAAACTCATCTTT.

This clone was observed a single time. The chain combines TRDV1 with TRDJ1; D gene unclear. The V gene's germline CDR1 is TSWWSYY and CDR2 QGS. V was cut by 0 bases and J by 0 bases, with 23 bases left in between. The CDR3 sequence is 20 residues long. CDR3 sequence (DNA): TGTGCTCTTGGGGAACTATCACTTGGGTGGCTCCATTGGTACACCGATAAACTCATCTTT. Translating it yields CALGELSLGWLHWYTDKLIF.

This clone counts as large. The chain employs TRDV2 and TRDJ3; 9 bases map to TRDD3. With 3 bases clipped from V and 0 bases from J, the junction kept 11 bases outside the gene matches. In germline, CDR1 is GEAIGNYY, CDR2 EKD. This CDR3 comprises 20 residues. This CDR3 is CACDPVLGDHSSWDTRQMFF. The CDR3 DNA reads as TGTGCCTGTGACCCCGTACTGGGGGACCATAGCTCCTGGGACACCCGACAGATGTTTTTC.